Listed below are T cell receptor beta chains from one sample, sequenced in a study of OX40 agonist ivuxolimab in advanced cancers. Method: immunoSEQ multiplex PCR; TCRdb's copy keeps in-frame clones and lacks some. The sample has tens of thousands of clones, 92% seen once. Specimen: CD4+ or CD8+ T cells sorted from blood, collected in a trial of the OX40 agonist ivuxolimab. These receptors were collected from an adult with an advanced solid tumor such as melanoma, head and neck, liver or kidney cancer. Each CDR3 is given with its conserved first and last residue. The D gene is left open where the match is weak. The listing skips clone size in some rows; elsewhere it reads once, few, many or a size class.

clone_size: -
j_call: TRBJ2-5
v_call: TRBV4-1
d_call: -
cdr3_aa: CASSQHSQETQYF
cdr3_nt: TGCGCCAGCAGCCAACACAGTCAAGAGACCCAGTACTTC

clone_size: once
j_call: TRBJ1-5
v_call: TRBV6-1
d_call: -
cdr3_aa: CASMTGGPQPQHF
cdr3_nt: TGTGCCAGCATGACCGGCGGGCCTCAGCCCCAGCATTTT

clone_size: -
j_call: TRBJ2-1
v_call: TRBV6-1
d_call: TRBD1
cdr3_aa: CASSDPDRGPYNEQFF
cdr3_nt: TGTGCCAGCAGTGACCCGGACAGGGGTCCCTACAATGAGCAGTTCTTC

clone_size: -
j_call: TRBJ1-2
v_call: TRBV4-2
d_call: -
cdr3_aa: CASGRHNYGYTF
cdr3_nt: TGTGCCAGCGGACGACACAACTATGGCTACACCTTC

clone_size: -
j_call: TRBJ2-5
v_call: TRBV7-2
d_call: TRBD2
cdr3_aa: CASSRGGAGATWLETQYF
cdr3_nt: TGTGCCAGCAGCCGCGGGGGAGCGGGAGCCACCTGGTTAGAGACCCAGTACTTC

clone_size: -
j_call: TRBJ2-3
v_call: TRBV9
d_call: -
cdr3_aa: CASSPWLGMPDTQYF
cdr3_nt: TGTGCCAGCAGCCCTTGGCTTGGGATGCCAGATACGCAGTATTTT

clone_size: -
j_call: TRBJ2-3
v_call: TRBV30
d_call: -
cdr3_aa: CAWSVAVQDTQYF
cdr3_nt: TGTGCCTGGAGTGTAGCGGTGCAAGATACGCAGTATTTT

clone_size: -
j_call: TRBJ2-5
v_call: TRBV19
d_call: TRBD2
cdr3_aa: CASSTLAGERETQYF
cdr3_nt: TGTGCCAGTAGTACTCTAGCGGGAGAAAGAGAGACCCAGTACTTC

clone_size: -
j_call: TRBJ2-2
v_call: TRBV6-6
d_call: -
cdr3_aa: CASSYLGTGELFF
cdr3_nt: TGTGCCAGCAGTTACCTGGGGACCGGGGAGCTGTTTTTT

clone_size: -
j_call: TRBJ1-6
v_call: TRBV10-3
d_call: TRBD1
cdr3_aa: CASTRGDRTSPLHF
cdr3_nt: TGTGCCTCAACTAGGGGGGACAGGACTTCACCCCTCCACTTT

clone_size: -
j_call: TRBJ2-1
v_call: TRBV7-6
d_call: -
cdr3_aa: CASSLDLVSYNEQFF
cdr3_nt: TGTGCCAGCAGCCTAGATCTAGTCTCCTACAATGAGCAGTTCTTC

clone_size: -
j_call: TRBJ2-1
v_call: TRBV19
d_call: TRBD1
cdr3_aa: CASSPSGTGSIQIYNEQFF
cdr3_nt: TGTGCCAGTAGTCCCTCAGGGACAGGGTCCATCCAGATCTACAATGAGCAGTTCTTC

clone_size: few
j_call: TRBJ2-6
v_call: TRBV6-6
d_call: -
cdr3_aa: CASSYSQGGANVLTF
cdr3_nt: TGTGCCAGCAGTTACTCACAGGGTGGGGCCAACGTCCTGACTTTC

clone_size: -
j_call: TRBJ1-1
v_call: TRBV10-1
d_call: TRBD1
cdr3_aa: CASRLKTGRNTEAFF
cdr3_nt: TGCGCCAGCAGACTCAAGACAGGGAGGAACACTGAAGCTTTCTTT

clone_size: -
j_call: TRBJ1-2
v_call: TRBV29-1
d_call: -
cdr3_aa: CSVPDRDGGYTF
cdr3_nt: TGCAGCGTTCCCGACCGGGACGGGGGCTACACCTTC

clone_size: -
j_call: TRBJ1-1
v_call: TRBV7-2
d_call: -
cdr3_aa: CASSLALGGGTEAFF
cdr3_nt: TGTGCCAGCAGCTTAGCGCTGGGGGGAGGCACTGAAGCTTTCTTT

clone_size: -
j_call: TRBJ2-2
v_call: TRBV25-1
d_call: -
cdr3_aa: CASMGRTGELFF
cdr3_nt: TGTGCCAGCATGGGGAGGACCGGGGAGCTGTTTTTT

clone_size: -
j_call: TRBJ2-5
v_call: TRBV28
d_call: -
cdr3_aa: CASSLFISSPQETQYF
cdr3_nt: TGTGCCAGCAGTTTATTTATCAGTTCTCCCCAAGAGACCCAGTACTTC

clone_size: once
j_call: TRBJ2-3
v_call: TRBV28
d_call: -
cdr3_aa: CASSFSSRESTDTQYF
cdr3_nt: TGTGCCAGCAGTTTTAGTAGCCGGGAGAGCACAGATACGCAGTATTTT

clone_size: -
j_call: TRBJ2-2
v_call: TRBV4-1
d_call: -
cdr3_aa: CASSPRQQNTGELFF
cdr3_nt: TGCGCCAGCAGCCCACGACAGCAGAACACCGGGGAGCTGTTTTTT

clone_size: -
j_call: TRBJ2-2
v_call: TRBV28
d_call: -
cdr3_aa: CASSLTLKGYTGELFF
cdr3_nt: TGTGCCAGCAGCCTCACCCTCAAGGGGTACACCGGGGAGCTGTTTTTT

clone_size: -
j_call: TRBJ2-5
v_call: TRBV5-8
d_call: -
cdr3_aa: CASSGGFLQETQYF
cdr3_nt: TGTGCCAGCAGCGGGGGATTTCTTCAAGAGACCCAGTACTTC

clone_size: -
j_call: TRBJ1-2
v_call: TRBV16
d_call: -
cdr3_aa: CASSQSLTAYGYTF
cdr3_nt: TGTGCCAGCAGCCAATCATTAACCGCCTATGGCTACACCTTC

clone_size: -
j_call: TRBJ1-6
v_call: TRBV6-5
d_call: TRBD1
cdr3_aa: CASSSSYRGLNSPLHF
cdr3_nt: TGTGCCAGCAGTTCCTCATACAGGGGGCTTAATTCACCCCTCCACTTT

clone_size: -
j_call: TRBJ2-2
v_call: TRBV19
d_call: TRBD2
cdr3_aa: CASSHPGGNTGELFF
cdr3_nt: TGTGCCAGTAGTCACCCGGGAGGAAACACCGGGGAGCTGTTTTTT

clone_size: once
j_call: TRBJ2-1
v_call: TRBV29-1
d_call: -
cdr3_aa: CSVELEYNEQFF
cdr3_nt: TGCAGCGTTGAATTAGAGTACAATGAGCAGTTCTTC

clone_size: -
j_call: TRBJ2-5
v_call: TRBV4-2
d_call: TRBD1
cdr3_aa: CASSQLTGGQETQYF
cdr3_nt: TGTGCCAGCAGCCAACTAACAGGGGGTCAAGAGACCCAGTACTTC

clone_size: -
j_call: TRBJ1-2
v_call: TRBV27
d_call: TRBD1
cdr3_aa: CASSFRDRANYGYTF
cdr3_nt: TGTGCCAGCAGTTTCCGGGACAGAGCTAACTATGGCTACACCTTC

clone_size: -
j_call: TRBJ2-3
v_call: TRBV11-2
d_call: -
cdr3_aa: CASSPPQATQYF
cdr3_nt: TGTGCCAGCAGCCCCCCCCAGGCTACGCAGTATTTT

clone_size: once
j_call: TRBJ1-5
v_call: TRBV19
d_call: TRBD1
cdr3_aa: CASVDRGIQPQHF
cdr3_nt: TGTGCCAGTGTGGACAGGGGCATCCAGCCCCAGCATTTT

clone_size: -
j_call: TRBJ1-3
v_call: TRBV4-2
d_call: -
cdr3_aa: CASSPLNMRGPNTIYF
cdr3_nt: TGTGCCAGCAGCCCCCTGAACATGAGGGGACCCAACACCATATATTTT

clone_size: few
j_call: TRBJ2-2
v_call: TRBV28
d_call: -
cdr3_aa: CASSLYGELFF
cdr3_nt: TGTGCCAGCAGTTTATACGGGGAGCTGTTTTTT

clone_size: -
j_call: TRBJ1-1
v_call: TRBV11-2
d_call: TRBD1
cdr3_aa: CASSLTGRGAEAFF
cdr3_nt: TGTGCCAGCAGCCTGACAGGGCGGGGGGCTGAAGCTTTCTTT

clone_size: -
j_call: TRBJ2-3
v_call: TRBV9
d_call: TRBD2
cdr3_aa: CASSPSGGGTDTQYF
cdr3_nt: TGTGCCAGCAGCCCCTCGGGGGGGGGCACAGATACGCAGTATTTT

clone_size: -
j_call: TRBJ2-1
v_call: TRBV28
d_call: TRBD2
cdr3_aa: CASSLYGGLYNEQFF
cdr3_nt: TGTGCCAGCAGTTTATATGGGGGACTATACAATGAGCAGTTCTTC

clone_size: -
j_call: TRBJ1-3
v_call: TRBV9
d_call: -
cdr3_aa: CASSAGGGLSGNTIYF
cdr3_nt: TGTGCCAGCAGCGCTGGAGGGGGTCTCTCTGGAAACACCATATATTTT

clone_size: -
j_call: TRBJ1-5
v_call: TRBV19
d_call: TRBD1
cdr3_aa: CASTPGQAGNQPQHF
cdr3_nt: TGTGCCAGTACCCCAGGACAGGCAGGCAATCAGCCCCAGCATTTT

clone_size: -
j_call: TRBJ1-3
v_call: TRBV5-6
d_call: -
cdr3_aa: CASSASGNTIYF
cdr3_nt: TGTGCCAGCAGCGCCTCTGGAAACACCATATATTTT

clone_size: -
j_call: TRBJ1-3
v_call: TRBV2
d_call: -
cdr3_aa: CASSERGNPGNTIYF
cdr3_nt: TGTGCCAGCAGTGAACGGGGGAACCCTGGAAACACCATATATTTT

clone_size: -
j_call: TRBJ2-3
v_call: TRBV6-4
d_call: -
cdr3_aa: CASSETAGSTDTQYF
cdr3_nt: TGTGCCAGCAGTGAAACCGCGGGGAGCACAGATACGCAGTATTTT

clone_size: -
j_call: TRBJ2-3
v_call: TRBV28
d_call: TRBD1
cdr3_aa: CASSSPRTGVADTQYF
cdr3_nt: TGTGCCAGCAGTTCCCCGCGGACAGGTGTTGCAGATACGCAGTATTTT

clone_size: -
j_call: TRBJ2-7
v_call: TRBV10-2
d_call: -
cdr3_aa: CASSDLTAYEQYF
cdr3_nt: TGCGCCAGCAGTGATTTGACAGCCTACGAGCAGTACTTC

clone_size: -
j_call: TRBJ2-2
v_call: TRBV6-1
d_call: -
cdr3_aa: CASSEGWGRTGELFF
cdr3_nt: TGTGCCAGCAGTGAGGGATGGGGAAGAACCGGGGAGCTGTTTTTT

clone_size: -
j_call: TRBJ2-2
v_call: TRBV21-1
d_call: -
cdr3_aa: CASSKLAGNTGELFF
cdr3_nt: TGTGCCAGCAGCAAACTAGCGGGGAACACCGGGGAGCTGTTTTTT

clone_size: -
j_call: TRBJ2-2
v_call: TRBV27
d_call: -
cdr3_aa: CASSLSWADTGELFF
cdr3_nt: TGTGCCAGCAGTTTATCATGGGCGGACACCGGGGAGCTGTTTTTT

clone_size: -
j_call: TRBJ2-1
v_call: TRBV5-6
d_call: -
cdr3_aa: CASSLARTRWAYNEQFF
cdr3_nt: TGTGCCAGCAGCTTGGCCCGGACCCGGTGGGCCTACAATGAGCAGTTCTTC

clone_size: -
j_call: TRBJ2-7
v_call: TRBV10-2
d_call: TRBD2
cdr3_aa: CASSEREGRNEQYF
cdr3_nt: TGCGCCAGCAGTGAGCGGGAGGGCAGAAACGAGCAGTACTTC

clone_size: -
j_call: TRBJ2-5
v_call: TRBV20-1
d_call: -
cdr3_aa: CSALYQETQYF
cdr3_nt: TGCAGTGCTTTGTACCAAGAGACCCAGTACTTC

clone_size: -
j_call: TRBJ1-1
v_call: TRBV4-3
d_call: TRBD1
cdr3_aa: CASSQDQGAVTEAFF
cdr3_nt: TGCGCCAGCAGCCAAGATCAGGGGGCAGTCACTGAAGCTTTCTTT

clone_size: -
j_call: TRBJ1-5
v_call: TRBV28
d_call: -
cdr3_aa: CASSLARMNQPQHF
cdr3_nt: TGTGCCAGCAGTTTGGCACGGATGAATCAGCCCCAGCATTTT

clone_size: -
j_call: TRBJ2-1
v_call: TRBV4-1
d_call: -
cdr3_aa: CASSHTPSSYNEQFF
cdr3_nt: TGCGCCAGCAGCCATACCCCTTCCTCCTACAATGAGCAGTTCTTC

clone_size: -
j_call: TRBJ2-7
v_call: TRBV5-4
d_call: TRBD2
cdr3_aa: CASSLVGGPDEQYF
cdr3_nt: TGTGCCAGCAGCTTAGTGGGAGGGCCGGACGAGCAGTACTTC

clone_size: once
j_call: TRBJ2-3
v_call: TRBV7-2
d_call: -
cdr3_aa: CASIRDLSTDTQYF
cdr3_nt: TGTGCCAGCATCCGAGACTTGAGCACAGATACGCAGTATTTT

clone_size: -
j_call: TRBJ2-2
v_call: TRBV5-1
d_call: TRBD2
cdr3_aa: CASSLGVRAGGPQKWTGELFF
cdr3_nt: TGCGCCAGCAGCTTGGGGGTAAGAGCGGGAGGGCCTCAGAAATGGACCGGGGAGCTGTTTTTT

clone_size: -
j_call: TRBJ2-1
v_call: TRBV11-2
d_call: -
cdr3_aa: CASSRYSGEQFF
cdr3_nt: TGTGCCAGCAGCCGTTATAGCGGAGAGCAGTTCTTC